This T cell receptor beta chain was captured by sequencing in a study of control samples from healthy donors and cancer patients. Profiling relied on immunoSEQ multiplex PCR, and the TCRdb table lists in-frame clones only, not all of them. Found here are about 94,000 clones, 90% of them singletons; the top ten hold less than 4.5%. V dropped 3 bases and J dropped 0 bases, with 17 bases sitting between them. Germline lookup yields CDR1 KGHSH and CDR2 LQKENI. The CDR3 is 17 residues long. The sample consisted of blood. This receptor was taken from a woman under 30 in good health. The V gene is TRBV18, the J gene TRBJ1-1; D uncertain. This CDR3 is CASSPSVDLDMNTEAFF. CDR3 DNA sequence: TGTGCCAGCTCACCCTCGGTCGATTTGGATATGAACACTGAAGCTTTCTTT.